The rows below give T cell receptor beta chains drawn from one sample of a study of CD8 T cells in ankylosing spondylitis. TCRdb re-analysed the 5' RACE reads in MiXCR, keeping a single row per CDR3 protein. The sample includes some 140,000 distinct CDR3 sequences, approximately 8.4% of them seen just once. The sample consisted of synovial fluid, either unsorted or a sorted T cell fraction (not recorded which). Every receptor here comes from a male donor with ankylosing spondylitis. Both conserved end residues are trimmed from each CDR3. Clone size appears in some rows only: once, few, many, or a class for an expanded clone.

TRBJ1-4,TRBV10-3,many,AISPTGANEKLF
TRBJ2-1,TRBV20-1,many,SARDRWGDEQF
TRBJ2-7,TRBV29-1,many,SVRWGYEQY
TRBJ2-5,TRBV6-5,.,ASSSWTGEETQY
TRBJ2-7,TRBV25-1,.,ASRQGGEGYEQY
TRBJ2-7,TRBV7-2,many,ASSLLLASEQY
TRBJ1-6,TRBV20-1,many,SAISTAGGLGAPLH
TRBJ2-4,TRBV5-1,many,ASSRDLGGNIQY
TRBJ1-4,TRBV28,few,ASTLNEKLF
TRBJ2-7,TRBV7-2,many,ASSFTPGGYEQY
TRBJ2-2,TRBV29-1,many,SVGDRTNTGELF
TRBJ1-2,TRBV20-1,.,SAWGQVAPT
TRBJ2-3,TRBV29-1,many,SIGGRGSTDTQY
TRBJ2-2,TRBV6-4,many,ASSESLEYGELF
TRBJ2-1,TRBV20-1,few,SARWVGTSGNEQF
TRBJ2-5,TRBV11-3,many,ASSLDGRGKTQY
TRBJ2-1,TRBV9,.,ASSPRGGGRYEQF
TRBJ2-1,TRBV20-1,.,SSIPPRVYNEQF
TRBJ2-1,TRBV12-5,many,ASGSPTSTDEQF
.,TRBV28,.,ASRFDRELF
TRBJ2-5,TRBV12-3/TRBV12-4,few,ASSLWDQETQY
TRBJ2-7,TRBV6-6,.,ASRDRGDEQY
TRBJ1-1,TRBV7-2,many,ASRLGGPVTEAF
TRBJ2-1,TRBV7-3,many,ASSLTPAVYNEQF
TRBJ2-3,TRBV7-2,many,ASSPQVGGASTDTQY
TRBJ2-5,TRBV7-2,few,ASSRRQGRGETQY
TRBJ2-5,TRBV7-6,.,ASSLGRVVQETQY
TRBJ2-3,TRBV2,few,ASSEAIGSIRRTDTQY
TRBJ1-1,TRBV29-1,.,SVEPGAYTEAF
TRBJ2-3,TRBV7-3,.,ASRPSGTGVTDTQY
TRBJ2-3,TRBV29-1,few,SVKRGSTDTQY
TRBJ1-3,TRBV29-1,many,SVESGYSGNTIY
TRBJ1-6,TRBV6-5,few,ASSSGGGDSPLH
TRBJ2-1,TRBV5-1,many,ASSLVPGGVSNEQF
TRBJ2-7,TRBV10-3,few,AISESSQGREQY
TRBJ2-1,TRBV6-1,.,ASAPRQGGPYNEQF
TRBJ2-7,TRBV9,many,ASSVGREGLYEQY
TRBJ1-2,TRBV20-1,many,SAKQGTNYGYT
TRBJ2-7,TRBV7-2,many,ASSARQGFVFEQY
TRBJ2-1,TRBV5-1,.,ASSFSDSSYNEQF